The 28 T cell receptor beta chains listed next were all sequenced from one sample in a study of blood T cell repertoires in COVID-19. The table came from immunoSEQ multiplex PCR; TCRdb's copy has only in-frame clones and leaves some out. The table includes fewer than 200,000 clones, around 85% detected once. What was sequenced was peripheral blood. The origin of the receptors is a human donor with acute or convalescent COVID-19. The donor label of this sample is uncertain.

This chain connects TRBV10-2 to TRBJ1-1; D not resolved. Deletions cut 8 bases from V and 0 bases from J, with 19 bases between. This CDR3 contains 16 residues. Germline CDR1 is WSHSY and CDR2 is SAAADI. In DNA, the CDR3 is TGCGCCAGCCGGGCGGGCGAAAACCAAATGAACACTGAAGCTTTCTTT. This codes for CASRAGENQMNTEAFF.

The J gene is TRBJ2-7, the V gene TRBV7-9; weak D call: TRBD2 (5 bases). The CDR3 extends over 14 amino acids. Trimming left V 7 bases short and J 5 bases short, with 18 bases between. Germline CDR1 reads SEHNR; CDR2 reads FQNEAQ (reference sequence). This CDR3 reads CASIPDWVSHEQYF. DNA for the CDR3: TGTGCCAGCATCCCGGACTGGGTTAGTCACGAGCAGTACTTC.

CDR3 nucleotides: TGTGCCAGCACTAGACTAGCGGGGGGCCAAGAGACCCAGTACTTC. Protein sequence: CASTRLAGGQETQYF. The chain couples TRBV6-5 to TRBJ2-5; 13 bases match TRBD2. This CDR3 is built from 15 residues. V shed 7 bases, J shed 1 base, and the junction held 3 bases outside the gene matches. Germline-derived CDR1 and CDR2 are MNHEY and SVGAGI.

The CDR3 loop is CASSGIRTGGRTNEKLFF. DNA of the CDR3: TGTGCCAGCAGTGGGATTAGGACAGGCGGAAGGACTAATGAAAAACTGTTTTTT. The V and J genes are TRBV6-1 and TRBJ1-4, with 7 bases lining up with TRBD1. This CDR3 has 18 residues. Trimming took 4 bases from V and 2 from J; bases not matched to a gene: 13. CDR1 is MNHNS, CDR2 SASEGT, per germline.

V usage is TRBV10-3 and J usage is TRBJ1-2; TRBD1 matches 7 bases. With V trimmed by 0 bases and J by 2 bases, 12 bases remained unmatched. Per germline, CDR1 ENHRY and CDR2 SYGVKD. The CDR3 runs to 18 residues. The DNA of the CDR3 is TGTGCCATCAGTGAGTCCGGGACAGCGTCCACAGCCAACTATGGCTACACCTTC. It is translated as CAISESGTASTANYGYTF.

The CDR3 DNA sequence: TGTGCCAGCGGAAAGCGACAGGGGGCGTTCGAGCAGTACTTC. It specifies CASGKRQGAFEQYF. The chain recombines TRBV6-5 with TRBJ2-7, with TRBD1 matching over 10 bases. V shed 8 bases, J shed 6 bases, and the junction held 10 bases outside the gene matches. CDR3 length: 14 residues. Per the germline V gene, CDR1 is MNHEY and CDR2 is SVGAGI.

About this clone: Other DNA sequences in this sample translate to the same CDR3. V gene TRBV7-8 combines with J gene TRBJ1-1, with TRBD1 identical over 10 bases. Germline-derived CDR1 and CDR2 are SGHVS and FQNEAQ. V shed 1 base, J shed 1 base, and the junction held 0 bases outside the gene matches. This CDR3 is 15 amino acids long. This chain's CDR3 is CASSLGQGANTEAFF. The CDR3, as DNA: TGTGCCAGCAGCTTAGGACAGGGGGCGAACACTGAAGCTTTCTTT. The full variable domain, with the rest looked up from reference TRBV7-8 and TRBJ1-1, is GAGVSQSPRYKVAKRGQDVALRCDPISGHVSLFWYQQALGQGPEFLTYFQNEAQLDKSGLPSDRFFAERPEGSVSTLKIQRTQQEDSAVYLCASSLGQGANTEAFFGQGTRLTVV.

The rearrangement joins TRBV19 to TRBJ1-2; 8 bases line up with TRBD1. CDR1 LNHDA and CDR2 SQIVND come from the germline V gene (reference sequence). The J segment lost 1 base and the V segment lost 5 bases, leaving 9 bases of the junction unmatched. The CDR3 runs to 16 residues. CDR3 residues: CASSRAGGYSNYGYTF. The CDR3 DNA reads as TGTGCCAGTAGTCGTGCAGGGGGCTACAGTAACTATGGCTACACCTTC.

V is TRBV11-2 and J is TRBJ2-7; 7 bases line up with TRBD1. The CDR3 consists of 16 residues. CDR1 is SGHAT and CDR2 is FQNNGV in the germline V gene. V was clipped by 5 bases and J by 3 bases; unmatched bases: 13. The CDR3 spells CASSRPGQRLFYEQYF. The CDR3 bases are TGTGCCAGCAGCCGTCCGGGACAGAGACTATTCTACGAGCAGTACTTC.

The V call is TRBV19, the J call TRBJ1-1; 7 nucleotides match TRBD1. The germline V gene encodes CDR1 LNHDA and CDR2 SQIVND (reference sequence). With V trimmed by 1 base and J by 1 base, 0 bases remained unmatched. The CDR3 loop spans 14 amino acids. The DNA for the CDR3 is TGTGCCAGTAGTATAGCAGGGGGGAACACTGAAGCTTTCTTT. Translating gives CASSIAGGNTEAFF.

The rearrangement joins TRBV29-1 to TRBJ1-1, with D perhaps TRBD1 (5 bases). This CDR3 is 12 amino acids long. Germline V gives CDR1 SQVTM, CDR2 ANQGSEA. Trimming pared 7 bases from V and 7 bases from J, leaving 16 bases between. Written as DNA, the CDR3 is TGCAGCGCCTCAAGGGGTTATGATGAAGCTTTCTTT. This gives the protein CSASRGYDEAFF.

The chain has TRBV19 and TRBJ2-3; TRBD2 might be the D (6 bases). The CDR3 contains 15 residues. The germline CDR1 and CDR2 sequences are LNHDA and SQIVND (reference sequence). V was cut by 5 bases and J by 4 bases, with 16 bases left in between. The CDR3 spells CASSLGLVDADTQYF. CDR3 sequence (DNA): TGTGCCAGTAGTCTGGGACTGGTAGACGCAGATACGCAGTATTTT.

The CDR3 spells CASYRGQNTEAFF. In nucleotides, the CDR3 is TGTGCCAGCTACAGGGGGCAGAACACTGAAGCTTTCTTT. V is TRBV2 and J is TRBJ1-1, with TRBD1 matching over 9 bases. Germline loops: CDR1 SNHLY, CDR2 FYNNEI. The CDR3 has 13 amino acids. Trimming cost V 8 bases and J 1 base; bases outside gene matches: 2.

The chain recombines TRBV19 with TRBJ1-6, with a possible D match to TRBD1 (5 bases). Per germline, CDR1 LNHDA and CDR2 SQIVND (reference sequence). The V end lost 8 bases, the J end lost 4 bases, and 12 bases lay between the germline ends. The CDR3 extends over 14 amino acids. Here the CDR3 reads CASAPTGYNSPLHF. CDR3 sequence (DNA): TGTGCCAGTGCACCAACAGGTTATAATTCACCCCTCCACTTT.

The CDR3, as DNA: TGCGCCAGCAGCCAGGACGTACAGGGCGGCACTGAAGCTTTCTTT. Protein: CASSQDVQGGTEAFF. V usage is TRBV4-3 and J usage is TRBJ1-1, with D possibly matching TRBD1 (6 bases). V was trimmed by 3 bases and J by 4 bases, leaving 15 bases between them. Germline loops: CDR1 LGHNA, CDR2 YSLEER. The CDR3 spans 15 residues.

The chain has TRBV7-9 and TRBJ1-1; a possible D gene is TRBD1 (5 bases). The V gene's germline CDR1 is SEHNR and CDR2 FQNEAQ (reference sequence). The germline V and J ends were trimmed by 2 bases and 1 base, with 14 bases remaining between them. CDR3 length: 16 residues. The CDR3: CASSLRTPQGNTEAFF. CDR3 coding DNA: TGTGCCAGCAGCTTACGCACCCCCCAGGGGAACACTGAAGCTTTCTTT.

V gene TRBV10-1 combines with J gene TRBJ2-7; 9 bases align to TRBD1. Trimming removed 5 bases from V and 6 bases from J; junction bases left unmatched: 8. Germline values: CDR1 WNHNN, CDR2 SYGVQD (reference sequence). The CDR3 has 14 amino acids. For the CDR3, the DNA is TGCGCCAGCAGTTCTCCGGGACAGGGTGCCGAGCAGTACTTC. This sequence encodes CASSSPGQGAEQYF.

The gene calls are TRBV7-2 and TRBJ2-2, with D hard to call. V was trimmed by 3 bases and J by 5 bases, leaving 4 bases between them. The germline CDR1 and CDR2 sequences are SGHTA and FQGNSA. This CDR3 has 12 residues. The CDR3 is CASSFITGELFF. CDR3 nucleotide sequence: TGTGCCAGCAGCTTCATTACCGGGGAGCTGTTTTTT.

V is TRBV3-1 (or the pseudogene TRBV3-2) and J is TRBJ1-1; possible D gene TRBD1, 5 bases. Trimming pared 6 bases from V and 0 bases from J, leaving 11 bases between. The CDR3 length is 14 residues. Germline loops: CDR1 LGHDT, CDR2 YNNKEL (reference sequence). This chain's CDR3 is CASRHDRLNTEAFF. In DNA form, the CDR3 reads TGTGCCAGCAGGCACGACAGACTGAACACTGAAGCTTTCTTT.

This CDR3 reads CASSSYQGPYNEQFF. DNA for the CDR3: TGTGCCAGCTCCTCCTACCAGGGTCCCTACAATGAGCAGTTCTTC. The chain joins TRBV7-6 to TRBJ2-1, with D possibly being TRBD1 (5 bases). CDR1 is SGHVS, CDR2 FNYEAQ, per germline. V gave up 8 bases and J gave up 2 bases, with 16 bases separating them. This CDR3 has 15 amino acids.

Only a few counts were recorded for this clone. The CDR3: CASSPTGTSSEKLFF. CDR3 sequence (DNA): TGTGCCAGCAGCCCCACCGGGACATCGAGCGAAAAACTGTTTTTT. The J gene is TRBJ1-4, the V gene TRBV9, with a tentative D call TRBD1 (6 bases). Deletions cut 4 bases from V and 8 bases from J, with 18 bases between. CDR3 size: 15 residues. Germline CDR1 and CDR2: SGDLS and YYNGEE.

J is TRBJ2-2 and V is TRBV5-6; possibly TRBD1 for D (6 bases). Germline CDR1 SGHDT, CDR2 YYEEEE. The CDR3 totals 14 residues. Trimming removed 3 bases at V and 6 bases at J, with 12 bases between. CDR3 loop: CASSSRGVSGELFF. DNA for the CDR3: TGTGCCAGCAGCTCCAGGGGAGTATCCGGGGAGCTGTTTTTT.

The rearrangement uses TRBV9 and TRBJ1-6; 7 positions agree with TRBD1. Germline CDR1 SGDLS, CDR2 YYNGEE. With 0 bases clipped from V and 10 bases from J, the junction kept 13 bases outside the gene matches. The CDR3 spans 17 residues. The CDR3 is CASSVASLGGVRSPLHF. Here the CDR3 DNA reads TGTGCCAGCAGCGTAGCTAGTTTAGGGGGCGTGCGCTCACCCCTCCACTTT.

This clone was picked up a small number of times. The CDR3 nucleotides are TGTGCCAGTAGTATAATCCGAGGCAGTAACTATGGCTACACCTTC. It specifies CASSIIRGSNYGYTF. This rearrangement joins TRBV19 to TRBJ1-2; unclear D gene. The CDR3 runs 15 residues. Germline-derived CDR1 and CDR2 are LNHDA and SQIVND (reference sequence). Trimming stripped 2 bases from V and 1 base from J, with 11 bases between.

The chain combines TRBV30 with TRBJ1-5, with 7 positions matching TRBD1. With V trimmed by 2 bases and J by 6 bases, 13 bases remained unmatched. The CDR3 has 16 residues. CDR1 and CDR2 (germline): GTSNPN, SVGIG (reference sequence). The DNA for the CDR3 is TGTGCCTGGAGTCCAATCCAGACAGGGAGGACTCAGCCCCAGCATTTT. This encodes CAWSPIQTGRTQPQHF.

The chain has TRBV13 and TRBJ1-1; D is perhaps TRBD1 (5 bases). The CDR3 has 15 amino acids. The V and J ends lost 0 bases and 4 bases respectively, with 12 bases between them. Germline values: CDR1 PRHDT, CDR2 FYEKMQ (reference sequence). The CDR3 region is CASSLGRTHATEAFF. The CDR3 nucleotides read TGTGCCAGCAGCTTAGGCAGGACACACGCCACTGAAGCTTTCTTT.

A few counts support this clone. This chain joins TRBV18 and TRBJ1-1, with TRBD1 matching 8 bases. The CDR3 contains 15 residues. Germline lookup yields CDR1 KGHSH and CDR2 LQKENI. With V trimmed by 2 bases and J by 1 base, 3 bases remained unmatched. The CDR3 DNA is TGTGCCAGCTCACCAAGTACAGGGGGGAACACTGAAGCTTTCTTT. Protein sequence: CASSPSTGGNTEAFF.

This clone is judged medium-sized. The rearrangement joins TRBV7-2 to TRBJ1-1; D remains ambiguous. Germline CDR1 and CDR2: SGHTA and FQGNSA. The CDR3 is made up of 15 amino acids. V was shortened by 1 base and J by 0 bases, with 9 bases between the two germline ends. CDR3 nucleotides: TGTGCCAGCAGCTTAGAGGCGAGGATGAACACTGAAGCTTTCTTT. This translates into CASSLEARMNTEAFF.